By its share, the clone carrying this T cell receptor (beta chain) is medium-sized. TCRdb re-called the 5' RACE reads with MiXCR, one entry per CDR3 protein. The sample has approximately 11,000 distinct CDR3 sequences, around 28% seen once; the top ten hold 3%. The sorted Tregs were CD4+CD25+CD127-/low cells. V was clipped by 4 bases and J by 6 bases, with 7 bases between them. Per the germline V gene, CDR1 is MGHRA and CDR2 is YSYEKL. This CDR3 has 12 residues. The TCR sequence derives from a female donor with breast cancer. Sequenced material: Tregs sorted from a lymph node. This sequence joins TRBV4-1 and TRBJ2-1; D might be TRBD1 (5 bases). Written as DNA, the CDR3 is TGCGCCAGCAGCCCCGACAGCAATGAGCAGTTCTTC. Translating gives CASSPDSNEQFF.